This TCR beta chain was identified in a study of early T cells in non-severe SARS-CoV-2 infection. The overall study: Sequencing used unsorted whole-blood bulk RNA, so chains lack pairing. General study findings and limits: Anti-spike CD8 responses were favored in VDJdb matching, and private and CD4 specificities were missed.

Molecules of cDNA were individually given unique molecular identifiers that were attached to them. Via MiXCR, TCRdb re-called the 5' RACE reads, giving one row per CDR3 protein. Of some 90,000 distinct CDR3 sequences listed, 15% are singletons. With respect to this clonotype: Its antigen remains unidentified.

CDR1 is LGHDT, CDR2 YNNKEL, per germline (reference sequence). The CDR3 runs 16 residues. Germline trimming cut 2 bases from V and 3 bases from J; bases unmatched to any gene: 5. Sample: whole blood. The sequence was obtained from an adult who was a healthcare worker with PCR-confirmed SARS-CoV-2 infection or an uninfected control (not recorded which). The rearrangement joins TRBV3-1 to TRBJ2-7, with TRBD2 matching over 12 bases. The CDR3 DNA is TGTGCCAGCAGCCAACCGCTAGCGGGAGGGCACTACGAGCAGTACTTC. This translates into CASSQPLAGGHYEQYF.